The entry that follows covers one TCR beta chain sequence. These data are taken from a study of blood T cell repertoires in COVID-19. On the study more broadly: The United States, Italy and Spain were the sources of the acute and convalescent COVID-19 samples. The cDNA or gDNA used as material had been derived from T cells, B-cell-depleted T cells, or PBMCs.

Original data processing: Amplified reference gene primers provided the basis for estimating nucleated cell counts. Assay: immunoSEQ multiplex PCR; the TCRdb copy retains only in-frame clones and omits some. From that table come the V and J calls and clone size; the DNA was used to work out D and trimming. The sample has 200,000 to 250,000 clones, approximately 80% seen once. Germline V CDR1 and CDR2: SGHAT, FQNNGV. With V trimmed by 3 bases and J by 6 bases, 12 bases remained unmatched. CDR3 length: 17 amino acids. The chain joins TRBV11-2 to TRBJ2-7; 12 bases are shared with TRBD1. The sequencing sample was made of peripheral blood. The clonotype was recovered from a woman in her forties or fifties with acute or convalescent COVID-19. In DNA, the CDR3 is TGTGCCAGCAGCTTCTCATTCCCGGGACAGGGGGCGGGCGAGCAGTACTTC. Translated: CASSFSFPGQGAGEQYF.